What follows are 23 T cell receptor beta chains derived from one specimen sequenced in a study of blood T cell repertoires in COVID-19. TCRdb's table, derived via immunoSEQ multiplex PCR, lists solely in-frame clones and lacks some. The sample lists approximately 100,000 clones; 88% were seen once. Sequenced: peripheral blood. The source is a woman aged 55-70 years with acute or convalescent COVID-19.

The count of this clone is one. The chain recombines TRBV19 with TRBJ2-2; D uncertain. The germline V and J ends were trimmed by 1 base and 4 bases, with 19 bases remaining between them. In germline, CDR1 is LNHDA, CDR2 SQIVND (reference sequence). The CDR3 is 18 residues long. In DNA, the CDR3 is TGTGCCAGTAGTATAGCTTCCGGAGCCTCACATATCACCGGGGAGCTGTTTTTT. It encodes CASSIASGASHITGELFF.

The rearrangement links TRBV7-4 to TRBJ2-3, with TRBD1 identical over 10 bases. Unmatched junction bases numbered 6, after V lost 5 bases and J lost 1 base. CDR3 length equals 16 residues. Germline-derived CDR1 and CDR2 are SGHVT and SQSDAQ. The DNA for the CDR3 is TGTGCCAGCAGCAACCGGGACAGGGGATGCACAGATACGCAGTATTTT. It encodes CASSNRDRGCTDTQYF.

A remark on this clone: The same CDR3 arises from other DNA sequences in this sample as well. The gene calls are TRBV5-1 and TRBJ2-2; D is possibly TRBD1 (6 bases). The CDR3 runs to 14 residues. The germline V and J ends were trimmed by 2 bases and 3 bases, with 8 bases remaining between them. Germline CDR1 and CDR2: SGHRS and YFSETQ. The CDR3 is CASSFSGDTGELFF. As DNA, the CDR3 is TGCGCCAGCAGCTTTTCAGGGGACACCGGGGAGCTGTTTTTT. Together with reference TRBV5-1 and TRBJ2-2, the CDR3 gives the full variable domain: KAGVTQTPRYLIKTRGQQVTLSCSPISGHRSVSWYQQTPGQGLQFLFEYFSETQRNKGNFPGRFSGRQFSNSRSEMNVSTLELGDSALYLCASSFSGDTGELFFGEGSRLTVL.

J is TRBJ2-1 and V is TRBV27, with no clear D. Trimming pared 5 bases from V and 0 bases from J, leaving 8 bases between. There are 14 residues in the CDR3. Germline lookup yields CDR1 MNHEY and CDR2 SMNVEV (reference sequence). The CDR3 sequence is CASSIQRSYNEQFF. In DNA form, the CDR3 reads TGTGCCAGCAGTATCCAGCGCTCCTACAATGAGCAGTTCTTC.

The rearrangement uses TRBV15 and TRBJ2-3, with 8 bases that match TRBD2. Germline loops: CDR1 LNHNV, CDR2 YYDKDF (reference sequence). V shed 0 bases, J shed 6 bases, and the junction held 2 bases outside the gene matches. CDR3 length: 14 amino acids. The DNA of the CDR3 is TGTGCCACCAGCAGAGATGGCGGGAGGGATACGCAGTATTTT. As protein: CATSRDGGRDTQYF. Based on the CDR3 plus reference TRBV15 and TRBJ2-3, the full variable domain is DAMVIQNPRYQVTQFGKPVTLSCSQTLNHNVMYWYQQKSSQAPKLLFHYYDKDFNNEADTPDNFQSRRPNTSFCFLDIRSPGLGDTAMYLCATSRDGGRDTQYFGPGTRLTVL.

As DNA, the CDR3 is TGCGCCAGCAGCTCGCCGGAGGGCTCCTATAATTCACCCCTCCACTTT. Translated: CASSSPEGSYNSPLHF. The chain joins TRBV5-1 to TRBJ1-6; D is ambiguous. V shed 3 bases and J shed 0 bases, with 10 bases lying between them. The germline gives CDR1 SGHRS, CDR2 YFSETQ. The length of the CDR3 is 16 residues.

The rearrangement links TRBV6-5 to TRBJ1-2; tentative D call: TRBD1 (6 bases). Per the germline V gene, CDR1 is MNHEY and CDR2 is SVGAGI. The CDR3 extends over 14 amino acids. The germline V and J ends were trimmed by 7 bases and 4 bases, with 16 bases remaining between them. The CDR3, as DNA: TGTGCCAGCAATAACAGGGCAGGAGGCTATGGCTACACCTTC. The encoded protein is CASNNRAGGYGYTF.

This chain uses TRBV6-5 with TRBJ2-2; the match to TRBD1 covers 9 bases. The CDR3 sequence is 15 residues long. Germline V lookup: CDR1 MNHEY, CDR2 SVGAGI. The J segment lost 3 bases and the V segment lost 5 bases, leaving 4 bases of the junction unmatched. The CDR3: CASSPGQGYTGELFF. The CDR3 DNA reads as TGTGCCAGCAGTCCGGGACAGGGATACACCGGGGAGCTGTTTTTT.

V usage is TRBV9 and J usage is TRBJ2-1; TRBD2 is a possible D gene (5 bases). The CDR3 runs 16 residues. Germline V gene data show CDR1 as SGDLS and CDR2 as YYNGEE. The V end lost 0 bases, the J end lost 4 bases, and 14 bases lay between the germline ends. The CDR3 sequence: CASSVASGGGYNEQFF. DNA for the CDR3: TGTGCCAGCAGCGTAGCGAGCGGAGGTGGTTACAATGAGCAGTTCTTC.

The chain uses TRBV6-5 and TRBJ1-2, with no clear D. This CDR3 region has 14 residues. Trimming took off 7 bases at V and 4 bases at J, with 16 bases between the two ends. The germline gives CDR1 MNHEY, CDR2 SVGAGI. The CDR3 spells CASTLLVLVYGYTF. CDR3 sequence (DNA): TGTGCCAGCACCCTTCTAGTACTAGTCTATGGCTACACCTTC.

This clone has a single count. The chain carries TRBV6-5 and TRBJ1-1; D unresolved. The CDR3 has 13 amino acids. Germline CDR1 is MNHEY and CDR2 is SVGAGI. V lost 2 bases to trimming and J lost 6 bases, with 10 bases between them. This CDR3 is CASSYGHDSEAFF. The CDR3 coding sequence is TGTGCCAGCAGTTACGGCCACGATTCTGAAGCTTTCTTT.

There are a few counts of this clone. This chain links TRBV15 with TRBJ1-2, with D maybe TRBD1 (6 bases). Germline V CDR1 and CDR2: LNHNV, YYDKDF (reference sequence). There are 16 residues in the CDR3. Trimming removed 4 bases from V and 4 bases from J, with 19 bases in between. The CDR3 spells CATSTSSGTRGYGYTF. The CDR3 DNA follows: TGTGCCACCAGCACCTCCTCCGGGACAAGAGGCTATGGCTACACCTTC.

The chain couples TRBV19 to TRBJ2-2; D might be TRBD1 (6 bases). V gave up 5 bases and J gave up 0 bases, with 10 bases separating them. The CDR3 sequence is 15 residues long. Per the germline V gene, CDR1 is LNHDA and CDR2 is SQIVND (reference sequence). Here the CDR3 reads CASSGGAANTGELFF. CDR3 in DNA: TGTGCCAGTAGTGGGGGCGCGGCGAACACCGGGGAGCTGTTTTTT.

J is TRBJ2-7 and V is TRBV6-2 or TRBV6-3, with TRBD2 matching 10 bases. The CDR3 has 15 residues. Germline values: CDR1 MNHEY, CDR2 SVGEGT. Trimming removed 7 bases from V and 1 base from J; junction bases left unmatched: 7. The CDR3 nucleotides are TGTGCCAGCACCCCTTCTAGCGGGAGATCCTACGAGCAGTACTTC. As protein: CASTPSSGRSYEQYF.

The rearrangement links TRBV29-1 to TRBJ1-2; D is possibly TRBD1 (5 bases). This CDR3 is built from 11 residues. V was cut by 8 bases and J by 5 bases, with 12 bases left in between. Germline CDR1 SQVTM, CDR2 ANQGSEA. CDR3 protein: CSMQGLYGYTF. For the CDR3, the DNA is TGCAGCATGCAGGGTTTGTATGGCTACACCTTC.

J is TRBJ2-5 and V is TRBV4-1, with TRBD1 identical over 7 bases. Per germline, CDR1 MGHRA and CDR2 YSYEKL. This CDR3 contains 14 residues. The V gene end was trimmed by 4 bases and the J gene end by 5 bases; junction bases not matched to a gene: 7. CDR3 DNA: TGCGCCAGCAGCCGGCTTAGGGGGCTGGAGACCCAGTACTTC. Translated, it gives CASSRLRGLETQYF.

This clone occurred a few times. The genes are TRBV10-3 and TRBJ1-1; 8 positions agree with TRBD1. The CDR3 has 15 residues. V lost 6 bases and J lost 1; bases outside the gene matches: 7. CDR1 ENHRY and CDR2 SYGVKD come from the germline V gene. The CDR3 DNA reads TGTGCCATCAGCCTGGGGGACAGGCGGAACACTGAAGCTTTCTTT. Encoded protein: CAISLGDRRNTEAFF.

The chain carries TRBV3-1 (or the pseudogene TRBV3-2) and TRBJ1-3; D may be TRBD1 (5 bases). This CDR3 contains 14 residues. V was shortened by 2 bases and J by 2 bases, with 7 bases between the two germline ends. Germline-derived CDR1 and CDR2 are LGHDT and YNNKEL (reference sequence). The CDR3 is CASSQWGAGNTIYF. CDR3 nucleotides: TGTGCCAGCAGCCAATGGGGGGCTGGAAACACCATATATTTT.

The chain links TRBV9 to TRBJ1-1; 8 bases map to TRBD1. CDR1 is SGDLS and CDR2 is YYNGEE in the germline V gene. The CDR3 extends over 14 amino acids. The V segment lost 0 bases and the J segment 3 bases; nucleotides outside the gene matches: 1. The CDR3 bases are TGTGCCAGCAGCGTAGGGGGACAGGACACTGAAGCTTTCTTT. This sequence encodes CASSVGGQDTEAFF. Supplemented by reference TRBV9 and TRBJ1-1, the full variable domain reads DSGVTQTPKHLITATGQRVTLRCSPRSGDLSVYWYQQSLDQGLQFLIQYYNGEERAKGNILERFSAQQFPDLHSELNLSSLELGDSALYFCASSVGGQDTEAFFGQGTRLTVV.

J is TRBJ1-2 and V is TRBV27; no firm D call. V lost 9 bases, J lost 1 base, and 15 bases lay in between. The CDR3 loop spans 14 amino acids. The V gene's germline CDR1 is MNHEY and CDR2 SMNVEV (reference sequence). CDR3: CASSAGSGNYGYTF. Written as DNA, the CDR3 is TGTGCCAGTTCAGCGGGATCCGGTAACTATGGCTACACCTTC.

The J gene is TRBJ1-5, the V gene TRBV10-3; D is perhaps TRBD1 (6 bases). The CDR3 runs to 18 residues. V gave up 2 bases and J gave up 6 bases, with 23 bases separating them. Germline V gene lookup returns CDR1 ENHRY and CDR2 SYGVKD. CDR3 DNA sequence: TGTGCCATCAGTGAGGGGCTCGGGACACCCCATCAGAGTCAGCCCCAGCATTTT. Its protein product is CAISEGLGTPHQSQPQHF.

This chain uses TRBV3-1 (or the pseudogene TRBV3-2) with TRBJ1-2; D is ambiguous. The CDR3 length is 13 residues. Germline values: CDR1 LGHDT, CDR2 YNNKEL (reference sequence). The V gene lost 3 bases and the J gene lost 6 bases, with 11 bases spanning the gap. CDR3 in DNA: TGTGCCAGCAGCCATGGGCTCGGGGATGGCTACACCTTC. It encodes CASSHGLGDGYTF.

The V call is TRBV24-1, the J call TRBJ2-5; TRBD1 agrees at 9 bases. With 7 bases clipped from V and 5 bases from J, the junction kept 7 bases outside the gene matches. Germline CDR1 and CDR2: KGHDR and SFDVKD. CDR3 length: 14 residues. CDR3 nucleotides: TGTGCCACCAGCCTCGGACAGGGGAGGGAGACCCAGTACTTC. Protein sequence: CATSLGQGRETQYF.